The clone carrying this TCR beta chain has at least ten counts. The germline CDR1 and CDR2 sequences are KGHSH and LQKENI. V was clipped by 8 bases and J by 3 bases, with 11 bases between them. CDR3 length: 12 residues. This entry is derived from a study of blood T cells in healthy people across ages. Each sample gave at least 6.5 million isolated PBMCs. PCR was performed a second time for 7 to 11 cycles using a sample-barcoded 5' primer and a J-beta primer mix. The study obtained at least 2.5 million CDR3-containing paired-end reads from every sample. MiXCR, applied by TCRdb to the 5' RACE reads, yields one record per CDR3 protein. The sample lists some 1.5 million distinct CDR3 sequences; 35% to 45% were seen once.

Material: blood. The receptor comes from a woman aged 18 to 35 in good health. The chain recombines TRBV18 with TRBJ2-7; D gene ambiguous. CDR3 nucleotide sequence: TGTGCCAGCAGTCCCCAGAGCTACGAGCAGTACTTC. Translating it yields CASSPQSYEQYF.